The 10 T cell receptor beta chains below come from one sample, sequenced in a study of blood T cell repertoires in COVID-19. Only in-frame clones appear in the TCRdb table, and some are missing; sequencing was by immunoSEQ multiplex PCR. The sample lists about 300,000 clones, around 88% occurring once. Sequencing was done on a sample of peripheral blood. The receptors were sampled from a woman in her thirties with COVID-19, enrolled during active disease.

This chain joins TRBV2 and TRBJ1-3; 10 nucleotides align to TRBD1. The germline gives CDR1 SNHLY, CDR2 FYNNEI. The CDR3 contains 17 residues. Trimming at V came to 5 bases and at J to 3 bases, leaving 10 bases not matched to a gene. For the CDR3, the DNA is TGTGCCAGCAGTATACTTACCGGGACAGGGGTTGGAAACACCATATATTTT. This sequence encodes CASSILTGTGVGNTIYF.

V and J are TRBV7-9 and TRBJ1-2; TRBD1 might be the D (6 bases). Germline values: CDR1 SEHNR, CDR2 FQNEAQ (reference sequence). V lost 0 bases and J 7 bases, leaving 12 bases between the germline ends. CDR3 length: 14 amino acids. CDR3 nucleotides: TGTGCCAGCAGCTTAGCAGGGGGAAATGGTGGCTACACCTTC. Protein product: CASSLAGGNGGYTF.

The V call is TRBV7-8, the J call TRBJ1-2, with D perhaps matching TRBD1 (5 bases). The CDR3 consists of 13 residues. Trimming cost V 5 bases and J 2 bases, with 9 bases left between them. Germline CDR1 is SGHVS and CDR2 is FQNEAQ. This CDR3 reads CASSPDRNYGYTF. The CDR3 coding sequence is TGTGCCAGCAGCCCCGACAGAAACTATGGCTACACCTTC.

This clone was recorded a few times. The chain carries TRBV30 and TRBJ2-7; 13 nucleotides line up with TRBD2. The CDR3 sequence is 16 residues long. Trimming at V came to 2 bases and at J to 3 bases, leaving 7 bases not matched to a gene. The germline V gene has CDR1 GTSNPN and CDR2 SVGIG (reference sequence). The CDR3 DNA follows: TGTGCCTGGAGTCCGACTTGGACTAGCGGGGGCTACGAGCAGTACTTC. Protein product: CAWSPTWTSGGYEQYF.

This chain connects TRBV3-1 (or the pseudogene TRBV3-2) to TRBJ1-1; the match to TRBD1 covers 8 bases. The germline CDR1 and CDR2 sequences are LGHDT and YNNKEL (reference sequence). The CDR3 sequence is 15 residues long. The V segment lost 5 bases and the J segment 1 base; nucleotides outside the gene matches: 6. CDR3 protein: CASSEITGGNTEAFF. The CDR3 DNA reads as TGTGCCAGCAGCGAAATCACAGGGGGGAACACTGAAGCTTTCTTT.

The chain couples TRBV3-1 (or the pseudogene TRBV3-2) to TRBJ1-1, with unresolved D. Germline CDR1 LGHDT, CDR2 YNNKEL (reference sequence). This CDR3 region has 16 residues. Trimming pared 1 base from V and 0 bases from J, leaving 12 bases between. The CDR3 spells CASSQAQQTLNTEAFF. The CDR3 bases are TGTGCCAGCAGCCAAGCCCAGCAGACACTGAACACTGAAGCTTTCTTT.

The chain recombines TRBV7-2 with TRBJ2-3, with D perhaps matching TRBD2 (6 bases). The V end was cut by 4 bases, the J end by 8 bases, with 22 bases between. Looked up from germline, CDR1 is SGHTA and CDR2 is FQGNSA. The CDR3 runs to 16 residues. The CDR3 coding sequence is TGTGCCAGCAGCTCCCCGGGACTGAAAGGGCGTTTTACGCAGTATTTT. Encoded protein: CASSSPGLKGRFTQYF.

V usage is TRBV6-5 and J usage is TRBJ1-5; 9 bases agree with TRBD1. Losses at the gene ends were 6 bases for V and 1 base for J; bases not matched to a gene: 4. Germline CDR1 reads MNHEY; CDR2 reads SVGAGI. The CDR3 runs 15 residues. CDR3 amino acids: CASRRDRESNQPQHF. Written as DNA, the CDR3 is TGTGCCAGCAGAAGGGACAGGGAAAGCAATCAGCCCCAGCATTTT.

In its sample, this clone was seen once. Other DNA variants within this sample encode the same CDR3. The genes are TRBV6-6 and TRBJ1-1; D is unclear. In germline, CDR1 is MNHNY, CDR2 SVGAGI (reference sequence). Between the trimmed V and J ends, which lost 5 bases and 5 bases, there was a span of 9 bases. This CDR3 has 12 amino acids. The CDR3 loop reads CASSQTGTEAFF. DNA for the CDR3: TGTGCCAGCAGTCAAACCGGGACTGAAGCTTTCTTT.

The chain combines TRBV9 with TRBJ1-2; TRBD1 matches 7 bases. Trimming removed 3 bases from V and 6 bases from J; junction bases left unmatched: 17. Germline V gene sequence: CDR1 SGDLS, CDR2 YYNGEE. CDR3 length: 17 amino acids. The CDR3 loop is CASSDPIDREFVDGYTF. CDR3 nucleotide sequence: TGTGCCAGCAGCGACCCCATAGACAGGGAATTTGTGGATGGCTACACCTTC. The whole variable domain, remainder taken from reference TRBV9 and TRBJ1-2, is DSGVTQTPKHLITATGQRVTLRCSPRSGDLSVYWYQQSLDQGLQFLIQYYNGEERAKGNILERFSAQQFPDLHSELNLSSLELGDSALYFCASSDPIDREFVDGYTFGSGTRLTVV.